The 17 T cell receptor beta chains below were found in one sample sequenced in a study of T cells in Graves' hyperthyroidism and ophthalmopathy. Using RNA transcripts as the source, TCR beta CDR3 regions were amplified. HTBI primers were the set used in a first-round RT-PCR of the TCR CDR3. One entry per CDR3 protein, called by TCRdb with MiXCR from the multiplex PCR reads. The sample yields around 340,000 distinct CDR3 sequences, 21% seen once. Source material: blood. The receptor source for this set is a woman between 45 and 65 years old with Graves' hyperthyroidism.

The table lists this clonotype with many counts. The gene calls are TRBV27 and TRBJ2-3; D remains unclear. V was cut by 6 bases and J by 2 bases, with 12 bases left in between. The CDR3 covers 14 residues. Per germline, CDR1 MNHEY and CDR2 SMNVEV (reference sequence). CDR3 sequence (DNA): TGTGCCAGCAGGCCAACCGTGAACACAGATACGCAGTATTTT. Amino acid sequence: CASRPTVNTDTQYF.

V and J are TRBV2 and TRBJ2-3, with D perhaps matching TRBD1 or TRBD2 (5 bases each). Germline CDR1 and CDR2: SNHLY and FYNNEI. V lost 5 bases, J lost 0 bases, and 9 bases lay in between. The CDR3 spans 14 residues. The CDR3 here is CASSYWDSTDTQYF. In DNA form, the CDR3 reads TGTGCCAGCAGTTATTGGGACAGCACAGATACGCAGTATTTT.

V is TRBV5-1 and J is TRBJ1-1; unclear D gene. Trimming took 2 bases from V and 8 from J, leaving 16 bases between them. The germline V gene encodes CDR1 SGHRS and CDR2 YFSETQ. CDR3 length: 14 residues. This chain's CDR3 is CASSLTRDIREAFF. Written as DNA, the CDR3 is TGCGCCAGCAGCTTAACACGGGATATACGGGAAGCTTTCTTT.

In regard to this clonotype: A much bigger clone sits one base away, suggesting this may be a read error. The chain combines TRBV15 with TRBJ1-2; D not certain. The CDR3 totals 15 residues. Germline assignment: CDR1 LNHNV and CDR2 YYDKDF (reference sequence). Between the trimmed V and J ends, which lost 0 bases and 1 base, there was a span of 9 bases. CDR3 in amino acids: CATSRDRSYNYGYTF. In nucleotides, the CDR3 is TGTGCCACCAGCAGAGATCGGAGCTATAACTATGGCTACACCTTC. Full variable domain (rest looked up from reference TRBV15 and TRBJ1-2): DAMVIQNPRYQVTQFGKPVTLSCSQTLNHNVMYWYQQKSSQAPKLLFHYYDKDFNNEADTPDNFQSRRPNTSFCFLDIRSPGLGDTAMYLCATSRDRSYNYGYTFGSGTRLTVV.

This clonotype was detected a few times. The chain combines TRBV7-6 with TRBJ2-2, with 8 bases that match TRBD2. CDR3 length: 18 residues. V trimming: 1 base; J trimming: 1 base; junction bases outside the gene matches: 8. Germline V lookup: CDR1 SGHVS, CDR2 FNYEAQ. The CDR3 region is CASSLGAGGQVNTGELFF. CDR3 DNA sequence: TGTGCCAGCAGCTTAGGGGCGGGGGGCCAGGTGAACACCGGGGAGCTGTTTTTT.

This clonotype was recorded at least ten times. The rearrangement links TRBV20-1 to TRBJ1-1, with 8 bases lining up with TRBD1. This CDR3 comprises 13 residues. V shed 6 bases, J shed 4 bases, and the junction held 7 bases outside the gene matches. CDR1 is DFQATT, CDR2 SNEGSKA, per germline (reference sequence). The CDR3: CSAGGQGGTEAFF. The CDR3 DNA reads TGCAGTGCCGGCGGACAGGGCGGCACTGAAGCTTTCTTT.

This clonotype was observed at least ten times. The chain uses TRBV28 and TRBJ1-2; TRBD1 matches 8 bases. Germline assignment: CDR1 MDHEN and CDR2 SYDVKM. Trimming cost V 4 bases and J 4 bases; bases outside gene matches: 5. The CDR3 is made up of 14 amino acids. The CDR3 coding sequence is TGTGCCAGCAGTTCGCTCGGACAGGGCTATGGCTACACCTTC. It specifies CASSSLGQGYGYTF.

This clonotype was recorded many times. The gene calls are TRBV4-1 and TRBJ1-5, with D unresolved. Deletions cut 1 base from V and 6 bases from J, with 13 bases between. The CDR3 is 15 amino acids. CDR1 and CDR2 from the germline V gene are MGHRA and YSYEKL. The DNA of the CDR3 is TGCGCCAGCAGCCAAGGGACGGCTTTTGGTCAGCCCCAGCATTTT. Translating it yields CASSQGTAFGQPQHF.

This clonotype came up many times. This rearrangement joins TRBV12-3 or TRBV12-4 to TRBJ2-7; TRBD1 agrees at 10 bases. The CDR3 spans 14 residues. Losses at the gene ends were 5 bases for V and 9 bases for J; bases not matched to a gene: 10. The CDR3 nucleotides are TGTGCCAGCAGTGCCCGGGACAGGGGCTACCGGCAGTACTTC. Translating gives CASSARDRGYRQYF.

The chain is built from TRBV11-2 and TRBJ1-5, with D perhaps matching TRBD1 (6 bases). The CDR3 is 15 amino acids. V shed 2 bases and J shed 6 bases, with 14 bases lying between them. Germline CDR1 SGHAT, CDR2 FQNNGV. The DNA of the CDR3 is TGTGCCAGCAGCTTAACAGGGTTCGGCGGTCAGCCCCAGCATTTT. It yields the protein CASSLTGFGGQPQHF.

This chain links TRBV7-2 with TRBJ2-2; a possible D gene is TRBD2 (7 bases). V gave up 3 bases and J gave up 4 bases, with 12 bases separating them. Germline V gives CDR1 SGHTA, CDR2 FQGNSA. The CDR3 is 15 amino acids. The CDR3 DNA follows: TGTGCCAGCAGCTTTTCGGGGGGCCTCACCGGGGAGCTGTTTTTT. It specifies CASSFSGGLTGELFF.

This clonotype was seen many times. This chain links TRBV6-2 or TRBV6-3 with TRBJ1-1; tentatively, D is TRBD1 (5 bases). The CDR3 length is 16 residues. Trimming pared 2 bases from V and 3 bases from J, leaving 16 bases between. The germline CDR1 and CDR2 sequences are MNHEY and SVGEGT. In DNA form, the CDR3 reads TGTGCCAGCAGTTACCGCCCCTGGGGGACTTACACTGAAGCTTTCTTT. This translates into CASSYRPWGTYTEAFF.

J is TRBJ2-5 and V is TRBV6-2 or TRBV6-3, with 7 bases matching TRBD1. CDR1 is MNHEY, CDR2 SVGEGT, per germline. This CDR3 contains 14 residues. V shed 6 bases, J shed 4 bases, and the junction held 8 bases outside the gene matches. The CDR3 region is CASSLGGSGETQYF. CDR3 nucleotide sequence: TGTGCCAGCAGCCTAGGGGGCTCCGGAGAGACCCAGTACTTC.

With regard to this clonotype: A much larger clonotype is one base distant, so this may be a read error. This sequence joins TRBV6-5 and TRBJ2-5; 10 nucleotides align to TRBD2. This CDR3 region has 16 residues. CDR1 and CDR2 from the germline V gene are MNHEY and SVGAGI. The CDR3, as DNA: TGTGTCAGCAGTTACTCGTTAGCGGGAGGTGAAGAGACCCAGTACTTC. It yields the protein CVSSYSLAGGEETQYF.

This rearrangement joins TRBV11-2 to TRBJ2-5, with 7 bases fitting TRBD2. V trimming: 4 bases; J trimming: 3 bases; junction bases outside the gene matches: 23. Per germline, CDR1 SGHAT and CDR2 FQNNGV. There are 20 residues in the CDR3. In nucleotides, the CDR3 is TGTGCCAGCAGCTCGCTGGCGAGTTGGAGGCGGGAGTTGGGAAAAGAGACCCAGTACTTC. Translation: CASSSLASWRRELGKETQYF.

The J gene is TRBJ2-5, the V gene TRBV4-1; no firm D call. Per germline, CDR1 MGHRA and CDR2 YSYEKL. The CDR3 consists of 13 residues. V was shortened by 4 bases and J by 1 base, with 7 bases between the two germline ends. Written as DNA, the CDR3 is TGCGCCAGCAGCCGGGTGCCCCAAGAGACCCAGTACTTC. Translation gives CASSRVPQETQYF.

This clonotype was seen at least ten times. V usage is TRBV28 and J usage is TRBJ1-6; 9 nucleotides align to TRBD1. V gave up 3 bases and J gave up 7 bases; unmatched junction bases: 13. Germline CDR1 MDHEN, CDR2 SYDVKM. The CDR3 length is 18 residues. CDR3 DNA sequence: TGTGCCAGCAGTTTCCCGGACAGGGGCCGCCCCCAGAATTCACCCCTCCACTTT. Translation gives CASSFPDRGRPQNSPLHF.